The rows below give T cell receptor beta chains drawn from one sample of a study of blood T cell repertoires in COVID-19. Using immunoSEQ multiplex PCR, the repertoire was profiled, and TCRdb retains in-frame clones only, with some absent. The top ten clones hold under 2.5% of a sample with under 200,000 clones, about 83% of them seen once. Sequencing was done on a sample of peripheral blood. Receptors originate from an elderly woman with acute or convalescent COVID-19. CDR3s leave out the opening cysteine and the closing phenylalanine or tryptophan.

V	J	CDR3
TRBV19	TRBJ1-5	ASSIGQGTIRKPQH
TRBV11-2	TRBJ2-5	ASSLGVVGGAGQTQY
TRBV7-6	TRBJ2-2	ASSLVQNTGELF
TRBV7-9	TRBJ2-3	ASSLVPTGGSGTQY
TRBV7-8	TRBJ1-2	ASSLDVGIPNYGYT
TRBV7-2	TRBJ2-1	ASSSGGSEQF
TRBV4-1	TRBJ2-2	ASSFRGLAGAQTGELF
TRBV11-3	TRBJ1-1	ASSARQGEAF
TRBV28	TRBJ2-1	ASSGTSGLYNEQF
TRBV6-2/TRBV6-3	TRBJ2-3	ASSSGAHRGASTDTQY
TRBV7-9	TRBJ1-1	ASSLRDEAF
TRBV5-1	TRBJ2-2	ASSLGQGVGELF
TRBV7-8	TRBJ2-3	ASSFPPTDTQY
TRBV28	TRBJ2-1	ASSIRTGVYNEQF
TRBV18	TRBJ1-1	ASSPIIGTGGSTEAF
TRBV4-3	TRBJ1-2	ASSQDYGDYGYT
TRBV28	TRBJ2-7	ASSYGGGRSYEQY